This T cell receptor beta chain derives from a study of T cells in Graves' hyperthyroidism and ophthalmopathy. Researchers amplified the TCR beta CDR3 regions from RNA transcripts. With the HTBI primer set, the TCR CDR3 went through a first round of RT-PCR. Using its own MiXCR run on the multiplex PCR reads, TCRdb lists one record per CDR3 protein. The table shows 660,000 or so distinct CDR3 sequences, with roughly 46% occurring only once. Exclusion of patients followed from uncontrolled infection, other autoimmune disease, pregnancy or lactation. Details on this clonotype: The target antigen is unknown.

Findings and caveats of the study: Among thyroid clonotypes expanded above 0.001, most also appeared in blood. Ophthalmopathy was told apart from stable hyperthyroidism by a 13 V-J model.

CDR3 size: 13 residues. Trimming left V 4 bases short and J 6 bases short, with 14 bases between. Germline assignment: CDR1 SGHRS and CDR2 YFSETQ. The clonotype originates from an adult man with Graves' disease, either hyperthyroidism or ophthalmopathy (not recorded which). The sample comprised peripheral blood or thyroid tissue (not recorded which). The chain has TRBV5-1 and TRBJ2-7, with D possibly matching TRBD1 (6 bases). The CDR3 nucleotides are TGCGCCAGCAGCCAACCTAACAGGGTCGAGCAGTACTTC. Translating it yields CASSQPNRVEQYF. The complete variable domain, with remaining parts taken from reference TRBV5-1 and TRBJ2-7, reads KAGVTQTPRYLIKTRGQQVTLSCSPISGHRSVSWYQQTPGQGLQFLFEYFSETQRNKGNFPGRFSGRQFSNSRSEMNVSTLELGDSALYLCASSQPNRVEQYFGPGTRLTVT.